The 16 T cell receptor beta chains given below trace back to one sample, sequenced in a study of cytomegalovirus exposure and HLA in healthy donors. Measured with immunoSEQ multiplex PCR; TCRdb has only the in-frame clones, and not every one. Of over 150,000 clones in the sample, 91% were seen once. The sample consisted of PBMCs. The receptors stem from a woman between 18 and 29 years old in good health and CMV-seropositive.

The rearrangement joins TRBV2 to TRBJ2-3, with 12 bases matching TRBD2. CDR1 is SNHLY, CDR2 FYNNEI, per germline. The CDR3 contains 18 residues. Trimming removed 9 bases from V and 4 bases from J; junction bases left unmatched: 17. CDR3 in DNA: TGTGCCAGAAGGGGGTCTGCTAGCGGGAGGGGAGTAGCAGATACGCAGTATTTT. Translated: CARRGSASGRGVADTQYF. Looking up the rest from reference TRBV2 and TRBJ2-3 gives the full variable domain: EPEVTQTPSHQVTQMGQEVILRCVPISNHLYFYWYRQILGQKVEFLVSFYNNEISEKSEIFDDQFSVERPDGSNFTLKIRSTKLEDSAMYFCARRGSASGRGVADTQYFGPGTRLTVL.

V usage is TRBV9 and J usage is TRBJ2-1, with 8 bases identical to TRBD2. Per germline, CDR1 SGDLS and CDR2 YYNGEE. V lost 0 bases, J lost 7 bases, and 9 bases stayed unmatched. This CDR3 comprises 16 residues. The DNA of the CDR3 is TGTGCCAGCAGCGTAGAGTCGGGGGGGTACGAGAATGAGCAGTTCTTC. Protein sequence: CASSVESGGYENEQFF.

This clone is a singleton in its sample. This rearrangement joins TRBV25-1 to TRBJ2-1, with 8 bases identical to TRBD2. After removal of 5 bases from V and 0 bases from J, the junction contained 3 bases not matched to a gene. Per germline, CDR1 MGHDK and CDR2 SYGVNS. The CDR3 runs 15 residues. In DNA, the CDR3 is TGTGCCAGCAGTCAGCGGGGGAGCTCCTACAATGAGCAGTTCTTC. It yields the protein CASSQRGSSYNEQFF.

Here the CDR3 DNA reads TGCGCCAGCAGCCCGGTAGCGGGAGGGATGAACACCGGGGAGCTGTTTTTT. It is translated as CASSPVAGGMNTGELFF. V usage is TRBV4-3 and J usage is TRBJ2-2, with TRBD2 identical over 11 bases. Germline V lookup: CDR1 LGHNA, CDR2 YSLEER. V trimming: 4 bases; J trimming: 1 base; junction bases outside the gene matches: 5. This CDR3 is built from 17 residues.

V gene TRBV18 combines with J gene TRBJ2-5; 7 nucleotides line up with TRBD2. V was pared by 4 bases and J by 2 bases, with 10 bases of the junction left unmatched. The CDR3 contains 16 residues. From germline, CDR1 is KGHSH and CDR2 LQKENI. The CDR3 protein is CASSLTGTGGQETQYF. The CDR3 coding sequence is TGTGCCAGCTCACTAACAGGCACCGGGGGGCAAGAGACCCAGTACTTC.

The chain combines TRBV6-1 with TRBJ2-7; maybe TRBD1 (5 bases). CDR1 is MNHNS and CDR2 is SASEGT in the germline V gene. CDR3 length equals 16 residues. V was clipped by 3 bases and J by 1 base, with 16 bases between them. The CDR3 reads CASSDHRQRASYEQYF. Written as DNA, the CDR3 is TGTGCCAGCAGTGATCATCGACAGCGAGCGTCCTACGAGCAGTACTTC.

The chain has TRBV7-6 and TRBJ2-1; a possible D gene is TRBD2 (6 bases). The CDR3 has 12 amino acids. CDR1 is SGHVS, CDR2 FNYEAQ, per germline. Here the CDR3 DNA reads TGTGTTTGCGGGACTGTCTACAATGAGCAGTTCTTC. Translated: CVCGTVYNEQFF.

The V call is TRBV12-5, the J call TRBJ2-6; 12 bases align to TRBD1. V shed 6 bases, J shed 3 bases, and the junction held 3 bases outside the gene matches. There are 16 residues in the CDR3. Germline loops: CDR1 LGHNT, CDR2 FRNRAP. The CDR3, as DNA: TGTGCTAGTGGCCGGGACAGGGGGCTTGGGGCCAACGTCCTGACTTTC. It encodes CASGRDRGLGANVLTF.

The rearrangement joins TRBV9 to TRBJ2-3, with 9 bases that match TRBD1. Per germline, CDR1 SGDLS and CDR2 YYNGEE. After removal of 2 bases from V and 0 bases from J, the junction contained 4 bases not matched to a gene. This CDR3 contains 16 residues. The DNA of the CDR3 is TGTGCCAGCAGCGTCGGACAGGGGCTTAGCACAGATACGCAGTATTTT. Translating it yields CASSVGQGLSTDTQYF. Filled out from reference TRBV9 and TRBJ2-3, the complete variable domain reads DSGVTQTPKHLITATGQRVTLRCSPRSGDLSVYWYQQSLDQGLQFLIQYYNGEERAKGNILERFSAQQFPDLHSELNLSSLELGDSALYFCASSVGQGLSTDTQYFGPGTRLTVL.

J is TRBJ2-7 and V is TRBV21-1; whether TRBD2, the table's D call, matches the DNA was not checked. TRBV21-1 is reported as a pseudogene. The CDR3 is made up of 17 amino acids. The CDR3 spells CASSKPLAGDSPYEQYF. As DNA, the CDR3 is TGTGCCAGCAGCAAACCCCTAGCGGGAGATTCCCCCTACGAGCAGTACTTC.

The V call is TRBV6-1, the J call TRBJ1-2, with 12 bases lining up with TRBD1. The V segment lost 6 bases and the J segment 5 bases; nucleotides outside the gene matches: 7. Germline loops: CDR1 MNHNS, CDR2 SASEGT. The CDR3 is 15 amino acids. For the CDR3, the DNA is TGTGCCAGCAGCCCCGGGACAGGGGGCGCGTATGGCTACACCTTC. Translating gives CASSPGTGGAYGYTF.

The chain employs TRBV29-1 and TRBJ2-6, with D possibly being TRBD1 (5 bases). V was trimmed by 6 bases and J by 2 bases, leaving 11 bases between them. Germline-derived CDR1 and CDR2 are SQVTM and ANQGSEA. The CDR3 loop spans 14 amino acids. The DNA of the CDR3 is TGCAGCGTAGGACACGTAACTGGGGCCAACGTCCTGACTTTC. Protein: CSVGHVTGANVLTF.

The CDR3 loop is CASSTPSGPPTDTQYF. The CDR3 nucleotides are TGTGCCAGCAGTACCCCTAGCGGACCCCCCACAGATACGCAGTATTTT. The chain links TRBV6-6 to TRBJ2-3; TRBD2 matches at 7 bases. This CDR3 has 16 residues. Germline V gives CDR1 MNHNY, CDR2 SVGAGI (reference sequence). V gave up 5 bases and J gave up 2 bases; unmatched junction bases: 10.

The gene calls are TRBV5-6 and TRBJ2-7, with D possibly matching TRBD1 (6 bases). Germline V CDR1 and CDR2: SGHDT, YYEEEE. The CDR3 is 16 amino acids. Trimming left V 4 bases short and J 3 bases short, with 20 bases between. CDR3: CASSPPQGAPNYEQYF. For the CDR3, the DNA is TGTGCCAGCAGCCCTCCACAGGGAGCCCCAAACTACGAGCAGTACTTC.

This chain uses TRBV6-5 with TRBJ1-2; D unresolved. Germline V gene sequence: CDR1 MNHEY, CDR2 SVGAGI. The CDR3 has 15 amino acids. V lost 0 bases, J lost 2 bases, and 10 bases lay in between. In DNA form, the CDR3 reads TGTGCCAGCAGTTACTCGCGCTCCCCCAACTATGGCTACACCTTC. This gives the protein CASSYSRSPNYGYTF.

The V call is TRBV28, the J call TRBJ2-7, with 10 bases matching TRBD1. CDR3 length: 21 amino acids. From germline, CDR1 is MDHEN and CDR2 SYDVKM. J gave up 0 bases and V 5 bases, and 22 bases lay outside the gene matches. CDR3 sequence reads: CASSIPGQGNTVAGRSYEQYF. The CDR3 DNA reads TGTGCCAGCAGTATACCGGGACAGGGGAACACAGTAGCGGGCCGCTCCTACGAGCAGTACTTC.